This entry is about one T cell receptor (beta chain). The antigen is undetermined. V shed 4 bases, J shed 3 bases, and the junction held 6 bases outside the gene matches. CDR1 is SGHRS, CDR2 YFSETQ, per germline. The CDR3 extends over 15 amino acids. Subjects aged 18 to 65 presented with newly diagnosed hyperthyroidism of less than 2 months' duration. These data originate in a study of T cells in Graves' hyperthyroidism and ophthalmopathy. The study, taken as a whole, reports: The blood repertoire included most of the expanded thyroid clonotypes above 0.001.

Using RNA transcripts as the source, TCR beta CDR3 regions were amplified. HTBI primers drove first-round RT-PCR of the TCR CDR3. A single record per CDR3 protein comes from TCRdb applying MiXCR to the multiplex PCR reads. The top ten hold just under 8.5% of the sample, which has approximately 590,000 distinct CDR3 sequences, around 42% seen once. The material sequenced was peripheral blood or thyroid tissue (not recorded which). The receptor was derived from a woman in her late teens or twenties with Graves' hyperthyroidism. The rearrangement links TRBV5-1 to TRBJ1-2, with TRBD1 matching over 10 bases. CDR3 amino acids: CASSGRQGADYGYTF. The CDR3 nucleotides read TGCGCCAGCAGCGGTAGACAGGGGGCAGACTATGGCTACACCTTC.